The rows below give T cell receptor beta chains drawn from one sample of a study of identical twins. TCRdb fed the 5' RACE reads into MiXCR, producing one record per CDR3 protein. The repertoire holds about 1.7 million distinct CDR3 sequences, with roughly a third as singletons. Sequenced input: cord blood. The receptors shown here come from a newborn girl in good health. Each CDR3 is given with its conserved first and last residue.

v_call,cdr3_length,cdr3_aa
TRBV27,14,CASSLFQGDTEAFF
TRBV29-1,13,CSVVGLGVETQYF
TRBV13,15,CASSLGHSFNYGYTF
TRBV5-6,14,CASSLRLATNIQYF
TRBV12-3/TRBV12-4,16,CASSLAGTMSTDTQYF
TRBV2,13,CASTVLGTGELFF
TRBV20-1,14,CSALRKQSYNEQFF
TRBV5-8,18,CASPPGQGALSSYNEQFF
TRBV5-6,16,CASSLGWGRGNTEAFF
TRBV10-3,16,CAIRGALLSGANVLTF
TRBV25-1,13,CASATGWNQPQHF
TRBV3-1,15,CASSQVGTVRETQYF
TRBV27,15,CASRWGFLSTDTQYF
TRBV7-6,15,CASSLGAPEIYEQYF
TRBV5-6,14,CASSPRDRVEKLFF
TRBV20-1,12,CSASQSLNERFF
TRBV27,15,CASSLKGQGAYGYTF
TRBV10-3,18,CAISESRNWRGTFYGYTF
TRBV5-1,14,CASRPGRVNTEAFF
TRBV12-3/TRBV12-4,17,CASSPLGGTSDTDTQYF
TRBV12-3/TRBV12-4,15,CASNSLYKPTDTQYF
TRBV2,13,CASSAQAYYEQYF
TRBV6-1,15,CASSEAGGLNTEAFF
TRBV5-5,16,CASSLGADTLLYEQYF
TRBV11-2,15,CASSLDRGLADEQYF
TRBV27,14,CASSLNSYNSPLHF
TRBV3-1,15,CASSQRPVRTYEQYF
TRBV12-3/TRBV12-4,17,CASSFGSGTGTYNEQFF
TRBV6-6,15,CASRRDLAGYNEQFF
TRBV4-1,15,CASSQALQGADTQYF
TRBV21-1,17,CASSKALFGRAQNIQYF
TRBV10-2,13,CASSGSSGREQFF
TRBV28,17,CASSLSQKLAYTDTQYF
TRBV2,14,CASSGNGREETQYF
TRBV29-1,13,CSVVVGSGYEQYF
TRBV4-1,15,CASSQVPGVANEQFF
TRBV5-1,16,CASSSTGQGDLYGYTF
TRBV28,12,CVAGEEYNEQFF
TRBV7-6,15,CASSLATGRYNEQFF
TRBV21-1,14,CASSPQGVQETQYF
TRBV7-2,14,CASSAWTGDTEAFF
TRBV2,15,CASSVGLAGPEEQFF
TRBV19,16,CASSPQTGVFTGTQYF
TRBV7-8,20,CASSLGWERAGGPKPYEQYF
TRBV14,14,CASSGLAGIHEQFF
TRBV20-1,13,CSARGGLVDGYTF
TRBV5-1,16,CASSLGGPKSTDTQYF
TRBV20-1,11,CTPPSGYGYTF
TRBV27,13,CASSLSTGLEAFF
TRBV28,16,CASSLWASGSADTQYF
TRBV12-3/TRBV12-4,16,CASSGTSGGSTDTQYF
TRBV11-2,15,CASRLRSRSTDTQYF
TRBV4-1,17,CASSQSKAGLPYNEQFF
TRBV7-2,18,CASSLMDLNPAYQETQYF
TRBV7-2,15,CASSLVPAVWTEAFF